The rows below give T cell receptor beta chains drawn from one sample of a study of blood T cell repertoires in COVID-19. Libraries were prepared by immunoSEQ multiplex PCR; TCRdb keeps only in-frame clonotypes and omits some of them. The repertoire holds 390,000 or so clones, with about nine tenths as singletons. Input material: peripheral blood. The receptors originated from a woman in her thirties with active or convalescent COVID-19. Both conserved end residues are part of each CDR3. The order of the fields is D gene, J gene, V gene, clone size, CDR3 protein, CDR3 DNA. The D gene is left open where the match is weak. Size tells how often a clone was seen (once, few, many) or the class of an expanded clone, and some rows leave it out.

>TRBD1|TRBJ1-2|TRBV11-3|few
CASGKGAGNYGYTF
TGTGCCAGCGGCAAGGGGGCAGGGAACTATGGCTACACCTTC
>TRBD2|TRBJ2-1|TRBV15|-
CATSSAGGNNEQFF
TGTGCCACCAGCTCGGCGGGAGGGAACAATGAGCAGTTCTTC
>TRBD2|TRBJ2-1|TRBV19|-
CATGLADYNEQFF
TGTGCCACAGGACTAGCGGACTACAATGAGCAGTTCTTC
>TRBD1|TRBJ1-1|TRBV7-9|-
CASTPIREGAYTEAFF
TGTGCCAGCACCCCGATCAGAGAGGGGGCTTACACTGAAGCTTTCTTT
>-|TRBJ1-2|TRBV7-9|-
CASSLGGPYGYTF
TGTGCCAGCAGCTTAGGGGGGCCGTATGGCTACACCTTC
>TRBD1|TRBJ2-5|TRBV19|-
CASSRDRGETQYF
TGTGCCAGTAGTAGGGACAGGGGGGAGACCCAGTACTTC
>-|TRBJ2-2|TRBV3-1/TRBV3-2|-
CASSPAGQVTGELFF
TGTGCCAGCAGCCCGGCAGGCCAAGTAACCGGGGAGCTGTTTTTT
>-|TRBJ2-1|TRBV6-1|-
CASSEFQGLNNEQFF
TGTGCCAGCAGTGAATTCCAGGGGCTTAACAATGAGCAGTTCTTC
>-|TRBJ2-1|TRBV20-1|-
CSASGGGSSYNEQFF
TGCAGTGCTAGTGGCGGCGGTAGCTCCTACAATGAGCAGTTCTTC
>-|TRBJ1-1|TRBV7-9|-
CASSPASNTEAFF
TGTGCCAGCAGCCCCGCGTCGAACACTGAAGCTTTCTTT
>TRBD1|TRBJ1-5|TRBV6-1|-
CASSGPQGARQANQPQHF
TGTGCCAGCAGTGGGCCACAGGGGGCGAGGCAGGCCAATCAGCCCCAGCATTTT
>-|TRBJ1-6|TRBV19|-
CASSIQGRASPLHF
TGTGCCAGTAGTATCCAGGGGAGGGCATCACCCCTCCACTTT
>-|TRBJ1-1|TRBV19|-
CASNPDSWGTEAFF
TGTGCCAGTAACCCGGACAGCTGGGGGACTGAAGCTTTCTTT
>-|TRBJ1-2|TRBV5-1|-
CASSPSEYGYTF
TGCGCCAGCAGCCCTTCGGAGTATGGCTACACCTTC
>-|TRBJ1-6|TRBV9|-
CASSVDPANSPLHF
TGTGCCAGCAGCGTAGACCCTGCGAATTCACCCCTCCACTTT
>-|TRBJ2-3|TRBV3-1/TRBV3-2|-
CASSQDRDTQYF
TGTGCCAGCAGCCAAGACCGGGATACGCAGTATTTT
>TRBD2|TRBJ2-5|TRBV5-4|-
CASSFRLAGGQETQYF
TGTGCCAGCAGCTTCCGACTAGCGGGGGGGCAAGAGACCCAGTACTTC
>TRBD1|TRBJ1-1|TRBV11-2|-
CASSLAGTGKGITEAFF
TGTGCCAGCAGCTTAGCAGGGACAGGGAAAGGCATCACTGAAGCTTTCTTT
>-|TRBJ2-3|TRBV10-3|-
CAISGAGTDTQYF
TGTGCCATCAGTGGCGCAGGGACAGATACGCAGTATTTT
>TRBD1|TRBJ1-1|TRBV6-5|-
CASRPDRGRAFF
TGTGCCAGCAGACCTGACAGGGGACGCGCTTTCTTT
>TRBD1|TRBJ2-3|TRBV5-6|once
CASSWTGSTDTQYF
TGTGCCAGCAGTTGGACAGGGAGCACAGATACGCAGTATTTT
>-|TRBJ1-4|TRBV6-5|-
CASSYAGSNEKLFF
TGTGCCAGCAGTTACGCGGGGAGTAACGAAAAACTGTTTTTT
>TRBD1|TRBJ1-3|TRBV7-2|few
CASSADRLGGNTIYF
TGTGCCAGCAGCGCGGACAGGTTAGGAGGAAACACCATATATTTT
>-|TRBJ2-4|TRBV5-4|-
CASSFNGGGAKNIQYF
TGTGCCAGCAGCTTTAATGGCGGCGGCGCCAAAAACATTCAGTACTTC
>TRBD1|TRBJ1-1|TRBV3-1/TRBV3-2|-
CASSLYGQGGKAFF
TGTGCCAGCAGCCTATATGGACAGGGGGGGAAAGCTTTCTTT
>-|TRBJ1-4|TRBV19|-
CASSTTPGGPRGEKLFF
TGTGCCAGTAGTACTACCCCGGGGGGGCCTCGTGGGGAAAAACTGTTTTTT
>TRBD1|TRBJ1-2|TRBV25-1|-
CASSGRTGKYGYTF
TGTGCCAGCAGTGGGCGGACAGGGAAGTATGGCTACACCTTC
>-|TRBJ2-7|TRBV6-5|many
CATTGPSSYEQYF
TGTGCCACCACAGGGCCGAGCTCCTACGAGCAGTACTTC
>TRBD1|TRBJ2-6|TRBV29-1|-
CSTRPGQGTSGANVLTF
TGCAGCACCCGGCCGGGACAGGGTACATCTGGGGCCAACGTCCTGACTTTC
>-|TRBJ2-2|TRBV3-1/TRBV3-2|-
CASRRLDRNTGELFF
TGTGCCAGCCGGAGACTGGACAGGAACACCGGGGAGCTGTTTTTT
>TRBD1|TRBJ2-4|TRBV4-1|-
CASSQEDRGPYIQYF
TGCGCCAGCAGCCAAGAGGACAGGGGGCCCTACATTCAGTACTTC
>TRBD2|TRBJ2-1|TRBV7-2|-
CASSFGLDPNEQFF
TGTGCCAGCAGCTTCGGACTAGACCCCAATGAGCAGTTCTTC
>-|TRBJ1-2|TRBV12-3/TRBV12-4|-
CASASPGYGYTF
TGTGCCAGCGCTAGCCCCGGCTATGGCTACACCTTC
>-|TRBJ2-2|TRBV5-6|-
CASTNDRMGTGELFF
TGTGCCAGCACCAACGACAGGATGGGCACCGGGGAGCTGTTTTTT
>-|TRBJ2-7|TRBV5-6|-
CASSLRSYEQYF
TGTGCCAGCAGCTTACGGTCCTACGAGCAGTACTTC
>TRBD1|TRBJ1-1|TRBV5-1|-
CASSRTGTMNTEAFF
TGCGCCAGCAGCCGGACAGGGACCATGAACACTGAAGCTTTCTTT
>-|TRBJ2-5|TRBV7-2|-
CASSLVPSMAGETQYF
TGTGCCAGCAGCTTAGTACCCTCAATGGCGGGGGAGACCCAGTACTTC
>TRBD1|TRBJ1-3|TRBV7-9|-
CASSLVGTGEGNTIYF
TGTGCCAGCAGCTTAGTTGGTACAGGGGAAGGAAACACCATATATTTT
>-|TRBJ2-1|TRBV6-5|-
CASSYSLADYNEQFF
TGTGCCAGCAGTTACTCGTTGGCGGACTACAATGAGCAGTTCTTC
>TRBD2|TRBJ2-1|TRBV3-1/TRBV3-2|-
CASSQGLAGGNEQFF
TGTGCCAGCAGCCAAGGGCTAGCGGGGGGGAATGAGCAGTTCTTC
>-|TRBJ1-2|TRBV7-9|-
CASSYLILTENGYTF
TGTGCCAGCAGCTACCTTATACTCACAGAAAATGGCTACACCTTC
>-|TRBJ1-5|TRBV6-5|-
CASSYDRSNQPQHF
TGTGCCAGCAGTTACGATCGGAGCAATCAGCCCCAGCATTTT
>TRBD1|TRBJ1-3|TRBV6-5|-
CASSYSQGATGNTIYF
TGTGCCAGCAGTTACTCTCAGGGGGCAACTGGAAACACCATATATTTT
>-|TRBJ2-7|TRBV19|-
CASSTDGTRGEQYF
TGTGCCAGTAGTACGGACGGCACGCGGGGCGAGCAGTACTTC
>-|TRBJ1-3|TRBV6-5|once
CASSPGRVAGNTIYF
TGTGCCAGCAGTCCGGGCAGGGTGGCTGGAAACACCATATATTTT
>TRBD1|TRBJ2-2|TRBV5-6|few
CASSLLRQGRNTGELFF
TGTGCCAGCAGCTTACTCCGACAGGGGAGAAACACCGGGGAGCTGTTTTTT
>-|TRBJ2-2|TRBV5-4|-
CASSLGSGELTGELFF
TGTGCCAGCAGCTTGGGTTCGGGTGAACTTACCGGGGAGCTGTTTTTT
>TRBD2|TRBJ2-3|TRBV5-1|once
CASSGGLAGHTDTQYF
TGCGCCAGCAGCGGGGGCCTAGCGGGACACACAGATACGCAGTATTTT
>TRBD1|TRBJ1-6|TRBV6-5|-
CASSYSYGTDNSPLHF
TGTGCCAGCAGTTACTCTTACGGGACAGATAATTCACCCCTCCACTTT
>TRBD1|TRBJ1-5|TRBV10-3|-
CAISESGDRANQPQHF
TGTGCCATCAGTGAGTCGGGGGACAGGGCAAATCAGCCCCAGCATTTT
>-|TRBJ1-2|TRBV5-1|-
CASSSAPGSNYGYTF
TGCGCCAGCAGCTCTGCCCCCGGGAGTAACTATGGCTACACCTTC
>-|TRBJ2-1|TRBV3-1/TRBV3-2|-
CASSQDTGVHSYNEQFF
TGTGCCAGCAGCCAAGATACAGGAGTCCACTCCTACAATGAGCAGTTCTTC
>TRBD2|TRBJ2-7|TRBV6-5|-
CASSYVGGRGLEQYF
TGTGCCAGCAGTTACGTCGGCGGGAGAGGGCTCGAGCAGTACTTC
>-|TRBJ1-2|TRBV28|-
CASSLTIPGVDGYTF
TGTGCCAGCAGTTTAACTATCCCAGGGGTTGATGGCTACACCTTC
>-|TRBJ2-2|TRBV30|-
CAGTGLNTGELFF
TGTGCCGGAACAGGGTTAAACACCGGGGAGCTGTTTTTT